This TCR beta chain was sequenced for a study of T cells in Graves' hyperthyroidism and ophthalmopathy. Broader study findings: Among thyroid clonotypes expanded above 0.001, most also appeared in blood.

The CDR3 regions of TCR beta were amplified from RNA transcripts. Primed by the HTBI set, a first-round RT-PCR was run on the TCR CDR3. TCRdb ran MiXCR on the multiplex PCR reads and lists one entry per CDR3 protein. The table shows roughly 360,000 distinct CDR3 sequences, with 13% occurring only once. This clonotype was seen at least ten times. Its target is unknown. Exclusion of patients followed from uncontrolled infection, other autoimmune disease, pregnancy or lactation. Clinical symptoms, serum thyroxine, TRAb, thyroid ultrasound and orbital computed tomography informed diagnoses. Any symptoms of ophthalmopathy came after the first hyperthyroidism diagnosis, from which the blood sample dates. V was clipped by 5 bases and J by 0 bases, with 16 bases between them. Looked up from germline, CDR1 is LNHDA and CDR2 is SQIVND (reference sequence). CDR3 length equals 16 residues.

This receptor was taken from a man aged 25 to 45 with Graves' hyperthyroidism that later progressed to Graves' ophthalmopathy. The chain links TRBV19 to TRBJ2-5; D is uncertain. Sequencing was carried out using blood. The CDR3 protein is CASSGERSWYQETQYF. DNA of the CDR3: TGTGCCAGTAGTGGCGAGAGATCTTGGTACCAAGAGACCCAGTACTTC. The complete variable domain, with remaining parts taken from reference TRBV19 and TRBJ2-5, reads DGGITQSPKYLFRKEGQNVTLSCEQNLNHDAMYWYRQDPGQGLRLIYYSQIVNDFQKGDIAEGYSVSREKKESFPLTVTSAQKNPTAFYLCASSGERSWYQETQYFGPGTRLLVL.